Each of the 24 T cell receptor beta chains below was sequenced from the same sample in a study of blood T cell repertoires in COVID-19. The table came from immunoSEQ multiplex PCR; TCRdb's copy has only in-frame clones and leaves some out. The data show around 70,000 clones, with roughly 74% seen just once and roughly a sixth held by the top ten. Sequenced material: peripheral blood. These receptors were taken from a human donor in a cohort sampled during active COVID-19.

This chain uses TRBV6-1 with TRBJ2-7; 16 bases are a match to TRBD2. Germline CDR1 is MNHNS and CDR2 is SASEGT. CDR3 length: 18 residues. V was clipped by 4 bases and J by 0 bases; unmatched bases: 6. The CDR3 loop is CASSAGTSGRVVSYEQYF. For the CDR3, the DNA is TGTGCCAGCAGTGCCGGGACTAGCGGGAGGGTCGTCTCCTACGAGCAGTACTTC.

Regarding this clone: One end of the junction is discordant with germline, which a read error may explain. This chain joins TRBV5-4 and TRBJ2-1, with 9 nucleotides matching TRBD2. This CDR3 region has 13 residues. Germline assignment: CDR1 SGHNT and CDR2 YYREEE (reference sequence). CDR3 region: CASSTEVAGVVIF. DNA for the CDR3: TGTGCCAGCAGCACGGAGGTAGCGGGAGTTGTGATCTTC. Drawing the rest from reference TRBV5-4 and TRBJ2-1, the complete variable domain is ETGVTQSPTHLIKTRGQQVTLRCSSQSGHNTVSWYQQALGQGPQFIFQYYREEENGRGNFPPRFSGLQFPNYSSELNVNALELDDSALYLCASSTEVAGVVIFGPGTRLTVL.

This clone was counted a few times. The chain combines TRBV28 with TRBJ1-1, with D perhaps matching TRBD1 (5 bases). Trimming shortened V by 3 bases and J by 3 bases, and 11 bases separated the two germline ends. Germline CDR1 is MDHEN and CDR2 is SYDVKM. This CDR3 region has 14 residues. CDR3 sequence: CASSFRVPDTEAFF. CDR3 bases: TGTGCCAGCAGTTTCAGGGTGCCGGACACTGAAGCTTTCTTT.

The gene calls are TRBV11-2 and TRBJ2-1; D is possibly TRBD2 (6 bases). In germline, CDR1 is SGHAT, CDR2 FQNNGV. This CDR3 spans 16 amino acids. With 9 bases removed from V and 3 bases from J, the gap between germline ends came to 21 bases. The CDR3 is CASMGGGSPIYNEQFF. DNA of the CDR3: TGTGCCAGTATGGGAGGAGGGAGTCCCATCTACAATGAGCAGTTCTTC.

The chain combines TRBV14 with TRBJ1-1; tentative D call: TRBD1 (6 bases). There are 13 residues in the CDR3. The V and J ends lost 4 bases and 1 base respectively, with 7 bases between them. Germline V CDR1 and CDR2: SGHDN, FVKESK. The CDR3 coding sequence is TGTGCCAGCAGCCTACAGGGGAACACTGAAGCTTTCTTT. Amino acid sequence: CASSLQGNTEAFF.

This chain links TRBV4-1 with TRBJ1-2, with TRBD1 matching over 9 bases. This CDR3 is 15 amino acids long. Trimming removed 4 bases from V and 2 bases from J; junction bases left unmatched: 5. Germline V CDR1 and CDR2: MGHRA, YSYEKL. The CDR3 coding sequence is TGCGCCAGCAGCCGAGGACAGGGGCTAAACTATGGCTACACCTTC. Its translation: CASSRGQGLNYGYTF.

This chain links TRBV7-2 with TRBJ1-5, with a tentative D call TRBD1 (5 bases). In germline, CDR1 is SGHTA, CDR2 FQGNSA. V lost 6 bases and J lost 13, with 22 bases in between. This CDR3 is built from 14 residues. The CDR3 DNA sequence: TGTGCCAGCAGTCGGGATGCGCGGGGCGCGGCACAGCATTTT. Translating gives CASSRDARGAAQHF.

The chain couples TRBV4-1 to TRBJ2-1; 15 nucleotides match TRBD2. The CDR3 is 19 amino acids. V lost 0 bases, J lost 4 bases, and 7 bases stayed unmatched. Germline CDR1 reads MGHRA; CDR2 reads YSYEKL. CDR3 DNA sequence: TGCGCCAGCAGCCAAGACCGGACTAGCGGGAGGGGGGTATACAATGAGCAGTTCTTC. Its protein product is CASSQDRTSGRGVYNEQFF.

The V call is TRBV10-2, the J call TRBJ1-4; 10 nucleotides agree with TRBD1. CDR3 length: 15 residues. Germline CDR1 is WSHSY and CDR2 is SAAADI. V trimming: 5 bases; J trimming: 8 bases; junction bases outside the gene matches: 8. As DNA, the CDR3 is TGCGCCAGCAGTCCGGGACAGGGGATAATGGAAAAACTGTTTTTT. Its translation is CASSPGQGIMEKLFF.

The V call is TRBV14, the J call TRBJ2-7; the D is unclear. CDR1 and CDR2 from the germline V gene are SGHDN and FVKESK. The CDR3 is 14 residues long. Trimming stripped 5 bases from V and 0 bases from J, with 11 bases between. In DNA, the CDR3 is TGTGCCAGCAGCGCCCTGGAGAGCTCCTACGAGCAGTACTTC. Its protein product is CASSALESSYEQYF.

The chain employs TRBV28 and TRBJ2-7; the D is unclear. This CDR3 is built from 15 residues. Looked up from germline, CDR1 is MDHEN and CDR2 is SYDVKM. V gave up 1 base and J gave up 0 bases, with 10 bases separating them. This CDR3 reads CASSLFAVSSYEQYF. The DNA for the CDR3 is TGTGCCAGCAGTTTATTTGCGGTTAGCTCCTACGAGCAGTACTTC.

J is TRBJ1-2 and V is TRBV29-1; 8 bases are a match to TRBD1. Germline lookup yields CDR1 SQVTM and CDR2 ANQGSEA. Unmatched junction bases numbered 9, after V lost 7 bases and J lost 8 bases. The CDR3 covers 12 residues. The CDR3 loop is CSATGESGGYTF. CDR3 nucleotide sequence: TGCAGCGCGACAGGGGAGTCAGGAGGCTACACCTTC.

This rearrangement joins TRBV7-9 to TRBJ2-1, with TRBD2 identical over 8 bases. Trimming cost V 5 bases and J 2 bases; bases outside gene matches: 5. This CDR3 has 15 amino acids. The germline gives CDR1 SEHNR, CDR2 FQNEAQ (reference sequence). The CDR3: CASSGTSGAYNEQFF. The CDR3 coding sequence is TGTGCCAGCAGCGGCACTAGCGGAGCCTACAATGAGCAGTTCTTC.

V gene TRBV7-9 combines with J gene TRBJ1-2; tentative D call: TRBD1 (5 bases). Trimming cost V 0 bases and J 5 bases, with 13 bases left between them. Germline-derived CDR1 and CDR2 are SEHNR and FQNEAQ (reference sequence). CDR3 length: 15 residues. Written as DNA, the CDR3 is TGTGCCAGCAGCTTAGCTCGGCAGGGTAGTTATGGCTACACCTTC. Translating it yields CASSLARQGSYGYTF.

The rearrangement joins TRBV4-2 to TRBJ2-3; 10 nucleotides line up with TRBD2. Trimming took 4 bases from V and 3 from J; bases not matched to a gene: 1. Germline CDR1 is LGHNA and CDR2 is YNFKEQ. The CDR3 covers 14 residues. The CDR3 sequence is CASSPGLATDTQYF. CDR3 in DNA: TGTGCCAGCAGCCCGGGACTAGCGACAGATACGCAGTATTTT.

V usage is TRBV9 and J usage is TRBJ2-5, with D perhaps TRBD2 (5 bases). The germline CDR1 and CDR2 sequences are SGDLS and YYNGEE. Deletions cut 0 bases from V and 1 base from J, with 10 bases between. CDR3 length equals 15 residues. In DNA form, the CDR3 reads TGTGCCAGCAGCGTAGAAGAGGGCGGCCAAGAGACCCAGTACTTC. Amino acids: CASSVEEGGQETQYF.

The chain recombines TRBV5-1 with TRBJ2-7; tentative D call: TRBD2 (5 bases). V was pared by 2 bases and J by 3 bases, with 6 bases between. Germline V CDR1 and CDR2: SGHRS, YFSETQ. The CDR3 is 12 residues long. The CDR3 loop is CASSFSVYEQYF. CDR3 DNA sequence: TGCGCCAGCAGCTTTAGCGTCTACGAGCAGTACTTC.

The V call is TRBV5-1, the J call TRBJ2-1, with D perhaps matching TRBD2 (5 bases). V shed 4 bases and J shed 7 bases, with 9 bases lying between them. Germline CDR1 reads SGHRS; CDR2 reads YFSETQ. The CDR3 loop spans 12 amino acids. CDR3 protein: CASSVRGNEQFF. The CDR3 DNA follows: TGCGCCAGCAGCGTTAGAGGGAATGAGCAGTTCTTC.

The chain employs TRBV18 and TRBJ2-3; D is perhaps TRBD2 (5 bases). CDR1 is KGHSH and CDR2 is LQKENI in the germline V gene. The CDR3 covers 16 residues. Trimming cost V 2 bases and J 5 bases, with 17 bases left between them. Written as DNA, the CDR3 is TGTGCCAGCTCACCAGTCGGGAACGGGGTCGTAGATACGCAGTATTTT. Its translation is CASSPVGNGVVDTQYF.

The J gene is TRBJ2-7, the V gene TRBV18, with 9 positions matching TRBD2. CDR3 length: 15 amino acids. V lost 2 bases and J lost 2; bases outside the gene matches: 4. Germline CDR1 KGHSH, CDR2 LQKENI. The CDR3 region is CASSPEAGGTYEQYF. The CDR3 DNA sequence: TGTGCCAGCTCACCAGAAGCGGGAGGAACCTACGAGCAGTACTTC.

The rearrangement links TRBV2 to TRBJ1-1; tentatively, D is TRBD1 (5 bases). The germline CDR1 and CDR2 sequences are SNHLY and FYNNEI. V dropped 8 bases and J dropped 1 base, with 5 bases sitting between them. This CDR3 contains 11 residues. The CDR3 is CASQGNTEAFF. DNA for the CDR3: TGTGCCAGCCAGGGGAACACTGAAGCTTTCTTT.

V is TRBV27 and J is TRBJ2-3; TRBD1 matches at 10 bases. CDR3 size: 15 residues. The germline V gene has CDR1 MNHEY and CDR2 SMNVEV (reference sequence). V lost 10 bases, J lost 5 bases, and 12 bases stayed unmatched. The chain's CDR3 is CATARTGGDVDTQYF. The CDR3 DNA sequence: TGTGCCACCGCTCGGACAGGGGGAGATGTAGATACGCAGTATTTT.

A few counts support this clone. The chain recombines TRBV6-5 with TRBJ1-5; D might be TRBD1 (6 bases). CDR1 is MNHEY, CDR2 SVGAGI, per germline. V lost 8 bases and J 0 bases, leaving 11 bases between the germline ends. The CDR3 extends over 14 amino acids. The CDR3 bases are TGTGCCAGCTCGTCAGGGGCTAGCAATCAGCCCCAGCATTTT. Its translation: CASSSGASNQPQHF.

The chain links TRBV29-1 to TRBJ2-3, with D perhaps matching TRBD2 (5 bases). Deletions cut 4 bases from V and 4 bases from J, with 12 bases between. The length of the CDR3 is 13 residues. The germline V gene has CDR1 SQVTM and CDR2 ANQGSEA. The CDR3 region is CSVGWAGADTQYF. DNA of the CDR3: TGCAGCGTTGGTTGGGCCGGGGCAGATACGCAGTATTTT.